The 17 T cell receptor beta chains below come from one sample, sequenced in a study of vaccination and CD4 T cells after COVID-19. Cultured CD4+ T-cell DNA underwent Oncomine TCR Beta short-read sequencing. MiXCR, applied by TCRdb to the PCR reads, yields one record per CDR3 protein. Of about 20,000 distinct CDR3 sequences listed, under 65% are singletons. Treatment: roughly 11-day PBMC culture with coronavirus spike peptide pools or control peptides (ViraFEST assay). Antigen specificity for these receptors is unknown. The specimen comprised CD4+ T cells from blood, cultured in vitro, sampled after SARS-CoV-2 vaccination. These receptor sequences come from a human donor who had recovered from COVID-19.

This clonotype was observed a single time. This chain uses TRBV14 with TRBJ1-1; 11 bases line up with TRBD1. From germline, CDR1 is SGHDN and CDR2 FVKESK. Unmatched junction bases numbered 5, after V lost 4 bases and J lost 4 bases. This CDR3 is built from 15 residues. Here the CDR3 DNA reads TGTGCCAGCAGCCTACGGACAGGGGGCATCACTGAAGCTTTCTTT. Protein: CASSLRTGGITEAFF.

The chain carries TRBV7-2 and TRBJ1-2; 7 bases map to TRBD1. The trim removed 0 bases at V and 6 bases at J, leaving 7 bases unmatched. CDR1 and CDR2 (germline): SGHTA, FQGNSA. CDR3 length: 15 amino acids. CDR3 region: CASSLATGFGDGYTF. CDR3 in DNA: TGTGCCAGCAGCTTAGCGACAGGGTTTGGGGATGGCTACACCTTC.

V and J are TRBV6-4 and TRBJ1-5, with a weak D call TRBD1 (5 bases). The germline gives CDR1 MRHNA, CDR2 SNTAGT. The CDR3 length is 17 residues. Trimming took 4 bases from V and 4 from J, leaving 20 bases between them. CDR3 bases: TGTGCCAGCAGTGTGAGGACGCCGGGACCGAATAATCAGCCCCAGCATTTT. Residues: CASSVRTPGPNNQPQHF.

The J gene is TRBJ1-1, the V gene TRBV6-5; possibly TRBD1 for D (5 bases). CDR3 length: 14 amino acids. V was clipped by 4 bases and J by 2 bases, with 11 bases between them. Germline assignment: CDR1 MNHEY and CDR2 SVGAGI. The CDR3 region is CASSWRGSNTEAFF. The DNA for the CDR3 is TGTGCCAGCAGTTGGCGGGGGTCTAACACTGAAGCTTTCTTT.

The J gene is TRBJ1-1, the V gene TRBV7-2, with 7 bases lining up with TRBD1. The germline V gene has CDR1 SGHTA and CDR2 FQGNSA. CDR3 size: 13 residues. Unmatched junction bases numbered 6, after V lost 5 bases and J lost 6 bases. The CDR3 bases are TGTGCCAGCAGCAGACAGGGAATTGCTGAAGCTTTCTTT. It encodes CASSRQGIAEAFF.

V is TRBV20-1 and J is TRBJ1-5, with a weak D call TRBD1 (6 bases). V was pared by 4 bases and J by 3 bases, with 19 bases between. CDR3 length equals 16 residues. Germline CDR1 DFQATT, CDR2 SNEGSKA (reference sequence). The CDR3 DNA reads TGCAGTGCTACCACGGGGGGGGGACAACTCAATCAGCCCCAGCATTTT. Amino acids: CSATTGGGQLNQPQHF.

This clonotype was counted only a few times. The chain uses TRBV20-1 and TRBJ1-5, with D perhaps matching TRBD1 (6 bases). Germline V gene lookup returns CDR1 DFQATT and CDR2 SNEGSKA (reference sequence). Trimming removed 4 bases from V and 0 bases from J, with 13 bases in between. The CDR3 has 15 residues. CDR3 coding DNA: TGCAGTGCTATCCGGGACACCCATAGCAATCAGCCCCAGCATTTT. Translated: CSAIRDTHSNQPQHF.

V gene TRBV6-2 or TRBV6-3 combines with J gene TRBJ2-5; D uncertain. Between the trimmed V and J ends, which lost 6 bases and 5 bases, there was a span of 10 bases. This CDR3 region has 12 residues. From germline, CDR1 is MNHEY and CDR2 SVGEGT. This CDR3 reads CASSNSGETQYF. The CDR3 DNA reads as TGTGCCAGCAGCAACAGTGGGGAGACCCAGTACTTC.

The chain joins TRBV20-1 to TRBJ2-2; D is perhaps TRBD2 (6 bases). Per germline, CDR1 DFQATT and CDR2 SNEGSKA (reference sequence). Trimming cost V 3 bases and J 1 base, with 12 bases left between them. This CDR3 region has 15 residues. In DNA, the CDR3 is TGCAGTGCTAGCGGGACTGGACGGAACACCGGGGAGCTGTTTTTT. Residues: CSASGTGRNTGELFF.

The gene calls are TRBV5-6 and TRBJ2-7, with 10 bases fitting TRBD1. V trimming: 0 bases; J trimming: 10 bases; junction bases outside the gene matches: 7. The length of the CDR3 is 14 residues. Germline values: CDR1 SGHDT, CDR2 YYEEEE. In DNA, the CDR3 is TGTGCCAGCAGCTTGGCACTCCGGGACAGGGGTCAGTACTTC. Residues: CASSLALRDRGQYF.

This clonotype showed up just a few times. The rearrangement links TRBV6-1 to TRBJ2-1, with 13 nucleotides matching TRBD2. The CDR3 sequence is 17 residues long. With V trimmed by 5 bases and J by 7 bases, 11 bases remained unmatched. The germline gives CDR1 MNHNS, CDR2 SASEGT. The CDR3 DNA reads TGTGCCAGCAGTCCTGGACTAGCGGGGGCCCGGGGGAATGAGCAGTTCTTC. It specifies CASSPGLAGARGNEQFF.

The DNA of the CDR3 is TGTGCCTGGAGAAGGGGGCTAGCCACTGAAGCTTTCTTT. This sequence encodes CAWRRGLATEAFF. The rearrangement links TRBV30 to TRBJ1-1; 7 bases map to TRBD1. Per the germline V gene, CDR1 is GTSNPN and CDR2 is SVGIG (reference sequence). The CDR3 consists of 13 residues. Trimming cost V 3 bases and J 4 bases; bases outside gene matches: 5.

The V gene is TRBV25-1, the J gene TRBJ1-3; D not resolved. This CDR3 is 13 amino acids long. Germline CDR1 and CDR2: MGHDK and SYGVNS. Trimming pared 4 bases from V and 7 bases from J, leaving 11 bases between. The CDR3 protein is CASSGPSGNTIYF. CDR3 nucleotide sequence: TGTGCCAGCAGTGGGCCTAGTGGGAACACCATATATTTT.

This clonotype is a singleton in its sample. The J gene is TRBJ2-5, the V gene TRBV5-1; TRBD1 agrees at 9 bases. The V and J ends lost 1 base and 3 bases, in that order; junction bases with no gene match: 4. The CDR3 has 15 residues. Germline V gene data show CDR1 as SGHRS and CDR2 as YFSETQ. DNA of the CDR3: TGCGCCAGCAGCTTGACAGGGGGCACAAAAGAGACCCAGTACTTC. The encoded protein is CASSLTGGTKETQYF.

V gene TRBV20-1 combines with J gene TRBJ1-5; 8 positions match TRBD1. CDR3 length equals 14 residues. V shed 6 bases and J 0 bases; nucleotides not matched to a gene: 4. Germline lookup yields CDR1 DFQATT and CDR2 SNEGSKA (reference sequence). CDR3 nucleotides: TGCAGTGCCAGACAGGGGAATAGCAATCAGCCCCAGCATTTT. Its translation is CSARQGNSNQPQHF.

The V and J genes are TRBV19 and TRBJ2-3; D is unclear. V was trimmed by 5 bases and J by 1 base, leaving 16 bases between them. This CDR3 region has 16 residues. The V gene's germline CDR1 is LNHDA and CDR2 SQIVND (reference sequence). CDR3 sequence reads: CASSWLRTGGTDTQYF. The CDR3, as DNA: TGTGCCAGTAGTTGGTTGCGAACCGGTGGCACAGATACGCAGTATTTT.

This clonotype is termed medium-sized. This chain links TRBV6-5 with TRBJ1-6; D uncertain. Per the germline V gene, CDR1 is MNHEY and CDR2 is SVGAGI. V was cut by 0 bases and J by 7 bases, with 4 bases left in between. This CDR3 has 13 amino acids. In DNA, the CDR3 is TGTGCCAGCAGTTACTCGGGAAATTCACCCCTCCACTTT. Translated: CASSYSGNSPLHF.